This is a list of T cell receptor beta chains from one sample in a study of cytomegalovirus exposure and HLA in healthy donors. Produced via immunoSEQ multiplex PCR; TCRdb's table is partial and in-frame only. Of about 160,000 clones in the sample, roughly 70% were seen once. The specimen sequenced was PBMCs. The source is a man aged 35 to 55 in good health and CMV-seropositive. CDR3s include the opening cysteine and the closing phenylalanine or tryptophan.

j_call v_call cdr3_aa
TRBJ1-2 TRBV19 CASSNRPGTGGDGYTF
TRBJ1-1 TRBV5-4 CAFFVGRNTEAFF
TRBJ2-7 TRBV7-9 CASSLDRGYPYEQYF
TRBJ2-1 TRBV11-2 CASELAGGPNEQFF
TRBJ2-3 TRBV6-6 CASTNPSTDTQYF
TRBJ1-1 TRBV7-8 CASSFVTGTEAFF
TRBJ2-1 TRBV6-5 CASSYSYPGGYNEQFF
TRBJ2-7 TRBV9 CASSGTSGGLSYEQYF
TRBJ2-7 TRBV15 CATMKSGGVYEQYF
TRBJ1-1 TRBV29-1 CSVAGGEAFF
TRBJ1-6 TRBV5-1 CASRRASSSPLHF
TRBJ1-2 TRBV27 CASSSVPYGYTF
TRBJ2-7 TRBV7-9 CSSSSGEGSVGEQYF
TRBJ2-5 TRBV27 CASSRADRFLETQYF